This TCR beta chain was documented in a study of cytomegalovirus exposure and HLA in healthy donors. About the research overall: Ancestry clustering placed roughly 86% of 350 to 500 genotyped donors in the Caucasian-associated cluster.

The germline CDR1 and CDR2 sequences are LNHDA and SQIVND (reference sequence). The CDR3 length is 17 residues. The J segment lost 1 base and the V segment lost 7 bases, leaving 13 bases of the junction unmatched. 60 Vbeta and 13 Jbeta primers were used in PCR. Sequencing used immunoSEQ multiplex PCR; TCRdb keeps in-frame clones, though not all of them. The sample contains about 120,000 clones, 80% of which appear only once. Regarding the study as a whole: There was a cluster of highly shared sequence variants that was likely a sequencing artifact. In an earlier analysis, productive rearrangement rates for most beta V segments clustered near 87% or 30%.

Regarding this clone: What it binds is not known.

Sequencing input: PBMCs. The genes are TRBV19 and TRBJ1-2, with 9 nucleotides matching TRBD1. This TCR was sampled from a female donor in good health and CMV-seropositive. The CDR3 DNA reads TGTGCCAGTACCACCCCTGGGACAGGGCCAAGTAACTATGGCTACACCTTC. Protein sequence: CASTTPGTGPSNYGYTF. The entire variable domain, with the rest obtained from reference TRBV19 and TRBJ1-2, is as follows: DGGITQSPKYLFRKEGQNVTLSCEQNLNHDAMYWYRQDPGQGLRLIYYSQIVNDFQKGDIAEGYSVSREKKESFPLTVTSAQKNPTAFYLCASTTPGTGPSNYGYTFGSGTRLTVV.